Listed here are 9 T cell receptor beta chains from one sample, sequenced in a study of PD-L1 blockade in urothelial cancer. Time point: peripheral blood 6 weeks after treatment start. Using immunoSEQ multiplex PCR, the repertoire was profiled, and TCRdb retains in-frame clones only, with some absent. The table records around 110,000 clones, approximately 90% of them present only once. Sequenced here: PBMCs, sampled around atezolizumab (anti-PD-L1) treatment. All receptors come from a man in his sixties with urothelial cancer.

This clone has a single count. V is TRBV5-1 and J is TRBJ2-2, with TRBD2 matching 14 bases. V shed 4 bases, J shed 6 bases, and the junction held 5 bases outside the gene matches. The CDR3 sequence is 16 residues long. Germline CDR1 and CDR2: SGHRS and YFSETQ. CDR3 in DNA: TGCGCCAGCAGCCCGGGACTAGCGGGAGCCGCCGGGGAGCTGTTTTTT. This translates into CASSPGLAGAAGELFF.

This sequence joins TRBV4-2 and TRBJ2-1; TRBD2 matches 10 bases. The CDR3 runs to 21 residues. V shed 0 bases, J shed 4 bases, and the junction held 18 bases outside the gene matches. Germline V lookup: CDR1 LGHNA, CDR2 YNFKEQ. The CDR3 region is CASSQENRLAGAPRFYNEQFF. CDR3 sequence (DNA): TGTGCCAGCAGCCAAGAGAACAGGCTAGCGGGGGCCCCGCGGTTTTACAATGAGCAGTTCTTC.

Regarding this clone: One junction end disagrees with the germline gene, perhaps due to a read error. This chain links TRBV4-2 with TRBJ1-2; D unclear. The CDR3 has 15 amino acids. Germline lookup yields CDR1 LGHNA and CDR2 YNFKEQ. CDR3 protein: CVSSQDLQRAYGYTF. The CDR3 bases are TGTGTCAGCAGCCAAGATTTGCAGCGAGCCTATGGCTACACCTTC.

The chain has TRBV4-1 and TRBJ2-5, with D tentatively TRBD2 (6 bases). The CDR3 contains 15 residues. Trimming left V 1 base short and J 1 base short, with 10 bases between. Germline V gives CDR1 MGHRA, CDR2 YSYEKL. This CDR3 is CASSQGGLRQETQYF. The CDR3 nucleotides are TGCGCCAGCAGCCAAGGGGGACTGCGCCAAGAGACCCAGTACTTC.

This rearrangement joins TRBV29-1 to TRBJ2-3, with TRBD2 matching over 7 bases. This CDR3 spans 12 amino acids. Germline CDR1 reads SQVTM; CDR2 reads ANQGSEA. Unmatched junction bases numbered 3, after V lost 4 bases and J lost 5 bases. The CDR3 DNA is TGCAGCGTTGGACTAGCAATAGATACGCAGTATTTT. It specifies CSVGLAIDTQYF.

The V and J genes are TRBV27 and TRBJ2-4; no clear D. V lost 7 bases to trimming and J lost 0 bases, with 7 bases between them. The CDR3 consists of 13 residues. Germline V gives CDR1 MNHEY, CDR2 SMNVEV (reference sequence). The chain's CDR3 is CASKELAKNIQYF. The CDR3 bases are TGTGCCAGCAAGGAGTTAGCCAAAAACATTCAGTACTTC.

The V and J genes are TRBV7-2 and TRBJ1-1; 8 bases are shared with TRBD1. Germline-derived CDR1 and CDR2 are SGHTA and FQGNSA. The CDR3 sequence is 13 residues long. DNA of the CDR3: TGTGCAGGGGGGAGGACAGGGCCCACTGAAGCTTTCTTT. This translates into CAGGRTGPTEAFF.

V usage is TRBV10-1 and J usage is TRBJ2-7; 8 nucleotides line up with TRBD1. The trim removed 2 bases at V and 4 bases at J, leaving 1 base unmatched. The CDR3 runs to 13 residues. Per germline, CDR1 WNHNN and CDR2 SYGVQD (reference sequence). In nucleotides, the CDR3 is TGCGCCAGCAGTGAGCAGGGGGCATACGAGCAGTACTTC. Translated: CASSEQGAYEQYF.

V usage is TRBV9 and J usage is TRBJ2-3, with D tentatively TRBD2 (6 bases). The CDR3 totals 17 residues. V gave up 0 bases and J gave up 3 bases, with 17 bases separating them. Looked up from germline, CDR1 is SGDLS and CDR2 is YYNGEE. The CDR3 region is CASSVDYGGIGTDTQYF. Written as DNA, the CDR3 is TGTGCCAGCAGCGTAGACTATGGGGGGATTGGTACAGATACGCAGTATTTT.